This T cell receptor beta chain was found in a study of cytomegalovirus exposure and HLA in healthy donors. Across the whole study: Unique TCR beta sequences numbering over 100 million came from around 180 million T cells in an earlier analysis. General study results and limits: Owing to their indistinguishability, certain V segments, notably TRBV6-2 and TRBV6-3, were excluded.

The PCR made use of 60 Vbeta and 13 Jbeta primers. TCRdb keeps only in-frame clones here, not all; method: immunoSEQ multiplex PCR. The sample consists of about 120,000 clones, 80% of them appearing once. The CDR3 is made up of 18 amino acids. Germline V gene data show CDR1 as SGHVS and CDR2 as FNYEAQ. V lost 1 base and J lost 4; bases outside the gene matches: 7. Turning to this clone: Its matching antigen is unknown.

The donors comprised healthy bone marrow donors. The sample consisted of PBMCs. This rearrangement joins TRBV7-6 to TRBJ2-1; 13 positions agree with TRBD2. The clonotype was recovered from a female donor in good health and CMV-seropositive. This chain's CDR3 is CASSLVLGLAGNYNEQFF. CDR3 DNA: TGTGCCAGCAGCTTAGTTCTGGGACTAGCGGGGAATTACAATGAGCAGTTCTTC.